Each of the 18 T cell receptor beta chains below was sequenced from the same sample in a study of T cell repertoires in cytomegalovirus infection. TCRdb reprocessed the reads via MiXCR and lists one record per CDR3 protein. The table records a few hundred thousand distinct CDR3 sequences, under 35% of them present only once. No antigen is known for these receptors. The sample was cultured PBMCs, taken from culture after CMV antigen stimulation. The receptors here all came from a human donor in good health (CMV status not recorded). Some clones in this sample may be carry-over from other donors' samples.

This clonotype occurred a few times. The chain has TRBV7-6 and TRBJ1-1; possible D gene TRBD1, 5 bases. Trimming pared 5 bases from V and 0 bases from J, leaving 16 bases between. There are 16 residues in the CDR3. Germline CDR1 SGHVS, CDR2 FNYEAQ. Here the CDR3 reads CASSRPTAQMNTEAFF. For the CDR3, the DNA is TGTGCCAGCAGCCGGCCGACAGCTCAGATGAACACTGAAGCTTTCTTT. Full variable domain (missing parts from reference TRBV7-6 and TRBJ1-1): GAGVSQSPRYKVTKRGQDVALRCDPISGHVSLYWYRQALGQGPEFLTYFNYEAQQDKSGLPNDRFSAERPEGSISTLTIQRTEQRDSAMYRCASSRPTAQMNTEAFFGQGTRLTVV.

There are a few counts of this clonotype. DNA for the CDR3: TGTGCCATCAGTGAGCCGATGCCGGGACAGGGACCCTACGAGCAGTACTTC. Amino acid sequence: CAISEPMPGQGPYEQYF. V is TRBV10-3 and J is TRBJ2-7, with 9 bases that match TRBD1. The length of the CDR3 is 17 residues. Germline assignment: CDR1 ENHRY and CDR2 SYGVKD. Losses at the gene ends were 2 bases for V and 2 bases for J; bases not matched to a gene: 10.

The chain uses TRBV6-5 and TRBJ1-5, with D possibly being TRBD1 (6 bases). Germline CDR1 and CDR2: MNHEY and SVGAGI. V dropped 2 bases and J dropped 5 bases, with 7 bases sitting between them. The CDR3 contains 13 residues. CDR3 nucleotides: TGTGCCAGCAGTTACAACAGGGATCAGCCCCAGCATTTT. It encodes CASSYNRDQPQHF.

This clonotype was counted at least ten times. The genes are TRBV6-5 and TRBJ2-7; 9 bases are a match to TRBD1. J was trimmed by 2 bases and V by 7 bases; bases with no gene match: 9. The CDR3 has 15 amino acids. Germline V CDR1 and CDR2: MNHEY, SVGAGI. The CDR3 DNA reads TGTGCCAGCACCACAGGGACAGGGTTAACCTACGAGCAGTACTTC. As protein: CASTTGTGLTYEQYF.

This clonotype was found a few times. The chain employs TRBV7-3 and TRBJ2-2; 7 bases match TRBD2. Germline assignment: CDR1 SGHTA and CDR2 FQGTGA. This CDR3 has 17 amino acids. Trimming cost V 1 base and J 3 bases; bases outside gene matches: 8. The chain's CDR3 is CASSLRATSSYTGELFF. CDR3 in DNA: TGTGCCAGCAGCTTAAGGGCGACTAGCTCTTACACCGGGGAGCTGTTTTTT.

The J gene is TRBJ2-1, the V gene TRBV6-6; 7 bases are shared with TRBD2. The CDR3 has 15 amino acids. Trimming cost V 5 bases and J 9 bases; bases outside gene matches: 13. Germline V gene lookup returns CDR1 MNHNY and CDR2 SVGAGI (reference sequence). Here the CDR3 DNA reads TGTGCCAGCAGTGATTGGGGGGGGGGGGGAATTGAGCAGTTCTTC. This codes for CASSDWGGGGIEQFF.

The CDR3 DNA reads as TGTGCCAGCACCCCCGGCGGGGTAATCGGGGAGCTGTTTTTT. Its protein product is CASTPGGVIGELFF. This chain uses TRBV2 with TRBJ2-2; D is perhaps TRBD2 (6 bases). Germline values: CDR1 SNHLY, CDR2 FYNNEI. The CDR3 loop spans 14 amino acids. Between the trimmed V and J ends, which lost 7 bases and 7 bases, there was a span of 16 bases.

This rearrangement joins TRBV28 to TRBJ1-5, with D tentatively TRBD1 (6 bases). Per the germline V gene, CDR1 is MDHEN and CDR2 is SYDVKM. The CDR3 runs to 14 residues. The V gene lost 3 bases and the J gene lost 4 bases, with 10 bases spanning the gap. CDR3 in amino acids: CASSFSGENQPQHF. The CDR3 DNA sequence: TGTGCCAGCAGTTTTTCAGGGGAAAATCAGCCCCAGCATTTT.

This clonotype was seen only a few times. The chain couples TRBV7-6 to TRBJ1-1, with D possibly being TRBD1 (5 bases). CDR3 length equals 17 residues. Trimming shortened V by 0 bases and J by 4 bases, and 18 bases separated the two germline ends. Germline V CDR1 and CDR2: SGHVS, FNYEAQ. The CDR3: CASSLAPGSRGSTEAFF. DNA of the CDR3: TGTGCCAGCAGCTTAGCGCCGGGCAGCCGGGGGAGCACTGAAGCTTTCTTT.

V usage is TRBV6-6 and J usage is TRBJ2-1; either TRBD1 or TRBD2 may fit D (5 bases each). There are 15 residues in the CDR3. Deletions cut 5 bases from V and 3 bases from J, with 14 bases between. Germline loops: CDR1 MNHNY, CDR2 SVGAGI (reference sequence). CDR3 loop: CASSPGTRNYNEQFF. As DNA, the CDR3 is TGTGCCAGCAGTCCTGGGACGCGGAACTACAATGAGCAGTTCTTC.

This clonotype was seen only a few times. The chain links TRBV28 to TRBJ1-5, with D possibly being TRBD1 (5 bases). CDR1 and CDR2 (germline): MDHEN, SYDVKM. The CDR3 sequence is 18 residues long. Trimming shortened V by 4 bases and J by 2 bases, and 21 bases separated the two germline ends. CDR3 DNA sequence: TGTGCCAGCAGTTACGGGGGAAGAGGACGTTTAGGCAATCAGCCCCAGCATTTT. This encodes CASSYGGRGRLGNQPQHF.

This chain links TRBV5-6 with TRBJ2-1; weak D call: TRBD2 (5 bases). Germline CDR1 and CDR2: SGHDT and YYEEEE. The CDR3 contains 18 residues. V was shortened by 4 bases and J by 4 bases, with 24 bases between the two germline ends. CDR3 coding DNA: TGTGCCAGCAGCGACCCTCGGCAAAGCGGAGCGCGTTACAATGAGCAGTTCTTC. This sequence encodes CASSDPRQSGARYNEQFF.

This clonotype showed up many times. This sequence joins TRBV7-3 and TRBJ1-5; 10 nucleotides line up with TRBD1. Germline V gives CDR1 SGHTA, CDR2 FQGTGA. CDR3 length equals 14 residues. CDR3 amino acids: CPESGTGVGQPQHF. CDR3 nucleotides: TGTCCGGAGAGCGGGACAGGGGTAGGTCAGCCCCAGCATTTT.

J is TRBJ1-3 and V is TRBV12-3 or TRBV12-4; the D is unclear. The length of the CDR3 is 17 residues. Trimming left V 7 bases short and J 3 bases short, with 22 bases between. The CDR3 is CASTCLNPSGDGNTIYF. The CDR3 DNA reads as TGTGCCAGCACCTGCTTGAACCCAAGCGGAGATGGAAACACCATATATTTT.

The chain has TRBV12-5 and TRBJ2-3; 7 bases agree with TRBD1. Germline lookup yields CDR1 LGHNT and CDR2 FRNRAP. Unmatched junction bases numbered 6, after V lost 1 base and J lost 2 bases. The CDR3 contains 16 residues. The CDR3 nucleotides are TGTGCTAGTGGTTTGGGGACAGGTTTGGTCACAGATACGCAGTATTTT. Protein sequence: CASGLGTGLVTDTQYF.

For the CDR3, the DNA is TGTGCCACCAGCAGAGATCGGTTGGACAGGTGGAGGGAAAAACTGTTTTTT. Protein product: CATSRDRLDRWREKLFF. The chain recombines TRBV15 with TRBJ1-4; 7 bases line up with TRBD1. Germline values: CDR1 LNHNV, CDR2 YYDKDF (reference sequence). The CDR3 loop spans 17 amino acids. The V and J ends lost 0 bases and 8 bases, in that order; junction bases with no gene match: 12.

The CDR3 here is CASKAGGNLRANVLTF. In DNA form, the CDR3 reads TGTGCCAGCAAGGCAGGGGGGAACCTTAGGGCCAACGTCCTGACTTTC. The chain combines TRBV2 with TRBJ2-6; D might be TRBD1 (7 bases). Germline CDR1 and CDR2: SNHLY and FYNNEI. The CDR3 sequence is 16 residues long. V gave up 7 bases and J gave up 5 bases, with 18 bases separating them.

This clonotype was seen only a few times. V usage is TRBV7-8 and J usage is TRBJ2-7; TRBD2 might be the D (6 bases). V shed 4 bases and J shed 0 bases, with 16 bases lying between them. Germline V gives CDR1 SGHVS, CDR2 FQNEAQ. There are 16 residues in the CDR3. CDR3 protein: CASSSLGGASSYEQYF. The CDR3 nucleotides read TGTGCCAGCAGCTCCCTGGGAGGAGCTAGCTCCTACGAGCAGTACTTC.